Ten or more counts support the clone carrying this T cell receptor beta chain. The antigen remains unidentified. Thyroid surgery took place with no prior treatment in any patient. The data belong to a study of metastatic and nonmetastatic thyroid tumors. Looking at the study overall: From malignant and benign thyroid patients, repertoires in blood and in tumor or nodule tissue were compared.

V lost 5 bases and J lost 4, with 12 bases in between. Per germline, CDR1 MNHEY and CDR2 SMNVEV (reference sequence). The CDR3 loop spans 13 amino acids. Original processing notes: Construction of a distant-metastasis classifier for papillary thyroid cancer relied on CDR3 differences across clinicopathological groups. TCRdb re-called the PCR reads with MiXCR. It is TCRdb's table, rather than the study itself, that gives the V and J calls and clone size. The repertoire has over 35,000 clones, roughly 14% of them found once; the top ten carry roughly 9.5%. Study outcomes and limitations: Within blood and tumor, benign nodules reportedly had significantly lower TCR beta diversity than malignant thyroid tumors did.

This receptor was identified in a female donor with papillary thyroid cancer or a benign thyroid nodule (not recorded which). Some clones in this sample may be carry-over from other donors' samples. Sample: blood. The V call is TRBV27, the J call TRBJ2-7; no clear D. CDR3 nucleotides: TGTGCCAGCAGTCTCTTTAGTGGTTACGAGCAGTACTTC. Residues: CASSLFSGYEQYF.